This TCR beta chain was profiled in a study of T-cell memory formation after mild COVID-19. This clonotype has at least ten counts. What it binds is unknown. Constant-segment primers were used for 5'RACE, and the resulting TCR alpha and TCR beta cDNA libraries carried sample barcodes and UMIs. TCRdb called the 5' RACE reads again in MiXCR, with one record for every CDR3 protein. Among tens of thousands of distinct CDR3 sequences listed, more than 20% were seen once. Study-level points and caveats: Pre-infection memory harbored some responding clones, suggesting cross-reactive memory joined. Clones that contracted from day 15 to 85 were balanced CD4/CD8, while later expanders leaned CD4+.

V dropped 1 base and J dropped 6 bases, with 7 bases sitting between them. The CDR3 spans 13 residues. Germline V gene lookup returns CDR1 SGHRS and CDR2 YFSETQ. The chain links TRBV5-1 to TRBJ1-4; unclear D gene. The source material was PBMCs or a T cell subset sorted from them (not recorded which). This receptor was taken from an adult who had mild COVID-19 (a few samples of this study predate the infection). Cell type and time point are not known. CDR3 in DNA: TGCGCCAGCAGCTTGTCGGGAGATGAAAAACTGTTTTTT. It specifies CASSLSGDEKLFF.